Below, one T cell receptor (beta chain) is given with its context. The antigen is unknown. The data derive from a study of cytomegalovirus exposure and HLA in healthy donors. The germline V gene has CDR1 SQVTM and CDR2 ANQGSEA. CDR3 length equals 15 residues. Trimming took 4 bases from V and 2 from J, leaving 18 bases between them. Study-wide findings and caveats: Most CMV-associated TCR beta chains appeared HLA-restricted in a later analysis.

PCR used 60 Vbeta primers and 13 Jbeta primers. Only in-frame clones appear in the TCRdb table, and some are missing; sequencing was by immunoSEQ multiplex PCR. The sample lists approximately 130,000 clones; about four fifths were seen once. The TCR originated in a woman aged 40 to 55 in good health and CMV-seronegative. Sequencing was carried out using PBMCs. J is TRBJ2-7 and V is TRBV29-1; D possibly corresponds to TRBD2 (6 bases). CDR3 loop: CSVGGVGADPYEQYF. The CDR3 DNA sequence: TGCAGCGTTGGGGGGGTAGGGGCAGACCCCTACGAGCAGTACTTC.